The clone carrying this TCR beta chain has just a few counts. The CDR3 runs 14 residues. Germline CDR1 and CDR2: SGHDT and YYEEEE. With 3 bases clipped from V and 4 bases from J, the junction kept 5 bases outside the gene matches. The sample belongs to a study of T cells after yellow fever vaccination. TCRdb ran MiXCR on the 5' RACE reads and lists one entry per CDR3 protein. This table holds 250,000 to 350,000 distinct CDR3 sequences, less than 9.5% found once. This clonotype was sampled from a man between 18 and 29 years old who received the YFV17D yellow fever vaccine. This chain links TRBV5-6 with TRBJ2-5, with 8 bases aligning to TRBD2. The material sequenced was CD4+ T cells sorted from PBMCs, taken 5 days after the yellow fever booster vaccination. CDR3 loop: CASSWPGGRETQYF. CDR3 coding DNA: TGTGCCAGCAGCTGGCCGGGGGGGCGAGAGACCCAGTACTTC. The full variable domain, completed using reference TRBV5-6 and TRBJ2-5, is DAGVTQSPTHLIKTRGQQVTLRCSPKSGHDTVSWYQQALGQGPQFIFQYYEEEERQRGNFPDRFSGHQFPNYSSELNVNALLLGDSALYLCASSWPGGRETQYFGPGTRLLVL.